This passage covers 30 T cell receptor beta chains from one sample sequenced in a study of early T cells in non-severe SARS-CoV-2 infection (dated by TCRdb to the early 2020s). The receptor library was made with 5' RACE. Sequencing used a NextSeq 500. TCRdb reran the public reads through fastp at Q25 and MiXCR, keeping productive beta chains. Identical CDR3 protein sequences are pooled into one entry, listed with their most common genes and DNA. This sample has about 33,000 distinct CDR3 sequences in its table, and around 5% of those were observed once. The biggest ten clones account for around an eighth of the sample. The sequenced material came from whole blood. The receptors were sampled from an adult who was a healthcare worker with PCR-confirmed SARS-CoV-2 infection or an uninfected control (not recorded which).

This clonotype was picked up one time. The chain joins TRBV7-9 to TRBJ1-3, with TRBD1 as a possible D gene (5 bases). The V end lost 5 bases, the J end lost 8 bases, and 13 bases lay between the germline ends. Germline CDR1 and CDR2: SEHNR and FQNEAQ (reference sequence). The CDR3 contains 13 residues. This CDR3 is CASSRPGRDTIYF. DNA for the CDR3: TGTGCCAGCAGCCGTCCGGGGCGGGACACCATATATTTT.

This clonotype has ten or more counts. CDR3 sequence reads: CARSFFPGANVLTF. Here the CDR3 DNA reads TGTGCCAGAAGCTTTTTCCCCGGGGCCAACGTCCTGACTTTC. The chain is built from TRBV5-3 and TRBJ2-6; D is undetermined. TRBV5-3 counts as an open reading frame of uncertain function. This CDR3 has 14 amino acids. Trimming took off 2 bases at V and 4 bases at J, with 7 bases between the two ends.

The chain couples TRBV6-2 or TRBV6-3 to TRBJ2-6, with D perhaps matching TRBD1 (5 bases). The CDR3 runs 15 residues. Trimming left V 10 bases short and J 2 bases short, with 15 bases between. The V gene's germline CDR1 is MNHEY and CDR2 SVGEGT. CDR3 in DNA: TGTGCCACCCGACGCAGGGTAGCTGGGGCCAACGTCCTGACTTTC. This encodes CATRRRVAGANVLTF.

This clonotype was recorded many times. The chain carries TRBV14 and TRBJ1-2; tentatively, D is TRBD1 (5 bases). Trimming left V 4 bases short and J 4 bases short, with 10 bases between. The germline gives CDR1 SGHDN, CDR2 FVKESK. The CDR3 is made up of 13 amino acids. The CDR3: CASSLDSRYGYTF. Written as DNA, the CDR3 is TGTGCCAGCAGCCTTGACAGCCGCTATGGCTACACCTTC.

The chain joins TRBV29-1 to TRBJ1-2; 9 bases are a match to TRBD1. The V gene end was trimmed by 5 bases and the J gene end by 8 bases; junction bases not matched to a gene: 9. Germline V gives CDR1 SQVTM, CDR2 ANQGSEA. The CDR3 consists of 13 residues. The CDR3 spells CSVPYPGQGGYTF. The CDR3 nucleotides are TGCAGCGTTCCCTACCCCGGACAGGGGGGCTACACCTTC. Full variable domain (missing parts from reference TRBV29-1 and TRBJ1-2): SAVISQKPSRDICQRGTSLTIQCQVDSQVTMMFWYRQQPGQSLTLIATANQGSEATYESGFVIDKFPISRPNLTFSTLTVSNMSPEDSSIYLCSVPYPGQGGYTFGSGTRLTVV.

There are many counts of this clonotype. V gene TRBV20-1 combines with J gene TRBJ2-1, with a weak D call TRBD1 (5 bases). Germline assignment: CDR1 DFQATT and CDR2 SNEGSKA (reference sequence). The CDR3 is made up of 12 amino acids. V was pared by 6 bases and J by 2 bases, with 8 bases between. The CDR3 protein is CSASGTYNEQFF. As DNA, the CDR3 is TGCAGTGCGTCAGGGACCTACAATGAGCAGTTCTTC.

This chain joins TRBV7-6 and TRBJ2-2; possible D gene TRBD1, 5 bases. The CDR3 has 17 residues. Trimming cost V 1 base and J 1 base, with 13 bases left between them. CDR1 and CDR2 from the germline V gene are SGHVS and FNYEAQ. The CDR3 DNA is TGTGCCAGCAGCTTAGTAGGTGCAGGGCTGAACACCGGGGAGCTGTTTTTT. Its translation: CASSLVGAGLNTGELFF.

There are many counts of this clonotype. The J gene is TRBJ1-4, the V gene TRBV7-9; TRBD1 is a possible D gene (5 bases). CDR1 is SEHNR, CDR2 FQNEAQ, per germline (reference sequence). Trimming removed 1 base at V and 4 bases at J, with 7 bases between. The CDR3 has 14 amino acids. CDR3 in DNA: TGTGCCAGCAGCTTAGGACAGAATAATGAAAAACTGTTTTTT. Translation gives CASSLGQNNEKLFF.

This clonotype was detected a few times. The V and J genes are TRBV12-3 or TRBV12-4 and TRBJ2-7, with 7 bases identical to TRBD2. The V and J ends lost 4 bases and 3 bases, in that order; junction bases with no gene match: 15. The CDR3 runs 17 residues. CDR3 sequence (DNA): TGTGCCAGCAGTTCCCCCTCTCAGCGGGGCCTCAACTACGAGCAGTACTTC. This encodes CASSSPSQRGLNYEQYF.

Only a few counts were recorded for this clonotype. The rearrangement joins TRBV5-5 to TRBJ1-2, with TRBD1 matching over 9 bases. CDR1 is SGHKS, CDR2 YYEKEE, per germline (reference sequence). V lost 4 bases to trimming and J lost 0 bases; unmatched junction nucleotides: 7. The CDR3 is made up of 16 amino acids. The DNA of the CDR3 is TGTGCCAGCAGCGGGGGACAGGGCACAGCTAACTATGGCTACACCTTC. Its translation: CASSGGQGTANYGYTF.

The V and J genes are TRBV9 and TRBJ1-3, with D possibly being TRBD1 (5 bases). The CDR3 is 18 residues long. Looked up from germline, CDR1 is SGDLS and CDR2 is YYNGEE. Trimming cost V 2 bases and J 0 bases, with 18 bases left between them. The DNA of the CDR3 is TGTGCCAGCAGCGTCCGGGGGTCTCAGACGGACTCTGGAAACACCATATATTTT. Its translation is CASSVRGSQTDSGNTIYF.

The rearrangement links TRBV5-5 to TRBJ2-1; no reliable D call. The ends were cut back, 1 base at V and 2 bases at J, with 13 bases in the middle. Germline V gene data show CDR1 as SGHKS and CDR2 as YYEKEE (reference sequence). This CDR3 comprises 16 residues. The CDR3 loop reads CASSLTMGLAYNEQFF. DNA of the CDR3: TGTGCCAGCAGCTTGACTATGGGTCTGGCCTACAATGAGCAGTTCTTC.

This clonotype was counted at least ten times. The gene calls are TRBV20-1 and TRBJ2-1; no clear D gene. V dropped 1 base and J dropped 1 base, with 8 bases sitting between them. The CDR3 consists of 14 residues. Germline V lookup: CDR1 DFQATT, CDR2 SNEGSKA (reference sequence). The CDR3 coding sequence is TGCAGTGCTAGAGTTGAAGGGTCCTACAATGAGCAGTTCTTC. Protein product: CSARVEGSYNEQFF.

This rearrangement joins TRBV4-2 to TRBJ1-2; D uncertain. Germline-derived CDR1 and CDR2 are LGHNA and YNFKEQ. The CDR3 has 18 residues. Trimming removed 2 bases at V and 0 bases at J, with 19 bases between. The CDR3 region has the DNA TGTGCCAGCAGCCAACTAACCGTGGAAGGGCTAGCTAACTATGGCTACACCTTC. Encoded protein: CASSQLTVEGLANYGYTF.

Many counts were recorded for this clonotype. This chain joins TRBV24-1 and TRBJ2-7, with 8 bases lining up with TRBD1. The CDR3 has 16 amino acids. The germline gives CDR1 KGHDR, CDR2 SFDVKD. V lost 0 bases, J lost 0 bases, and 3 bases stayed unmatched. The CDR3: CATSDLRDRSSYEQYF. The CDR3, as DNA: TGTGCCACCAGTGATTTGCGGGACAGGAGCTCCTACGAGCAGTACTTC.

This clonotype qualifies as medium-sized. This sequence joins TRBV5-6 and TRBJ1-1; D not certain. V dropped 4 bases and J dropped 0 bases, with 7 bases sitting between them. This CDR3 contains 13 residues. Germline V gene data show CDR1 as SGHDT and CDR2 as YYEEEE. The CDR3 sequence is CASSGGVNTEAFF. The DNA of the CDR3 is TGTGCCAGCAGCGGCGGAGTGAACACTGAAGCTTTCTTT.

This clonotype has ten or more counts. A read error may account for a junction end that differs from germline. The rearrangement joins TRBV20-1 to TRBJ2-3; TRBD2 matches 8 bases. Germline-derived CDR1 and CDR2 are DFQATT and SNEGSKA (reference sequence). The CDR3 has 14 residues. CDR3 sequence: CSARAGVLPDTQYF. The CDR3 region has the DNA TGCAGTGCCAGAGCGGGGGTGCTCCCAGATACGCAGTATTTT.

This clonotype was seen a handful of times. The gene calls are TRBV5-5 and TRBJ2-7; D uncertain. Germline-derived CDR1 and CDR2 are SGHKS and YYEKEE (reference sequence). V lost 3 bases and J lost 2, with 6 bases in between. The CDR3 totals 12 residues. CDR3 coding DNA: TGTGCCAGCAGCTACGGTACCTACGAGCAGTACTTC. Translation gives CASSYGTYEQYF.

This clonotype was detected only a few times. The rearrangement joins TRBV7-3 to TRBJ2-1; tentative D call: TRBD2 (7 bases). The CDR3 extends over 15 amino acids. V was pared by 4 bases and J by 7 bases, with 17 bases between. Germline V gives CDR1 SGHTA, CDR2 FQGTGA. CDR3: CASSSTGGSRNEQFF. The CDR3 bases are TGTGCCAGCAGCTCGACGGGGGGCAGTAGGAATGAGCAGTTCTTC.

This clonotype was counted at least ten times. The gene calls are TRBV4-2 and TRBJ2-3; weak D call: TRBD2 (5 bases). Trimming took 2 bases from V and 1 from J, leaving 16 bases between them. The CDR3 is 17 residues long. Germline CDR1 reads LGHNA; CDR2 reads YNFKEQ. The CDR3 sequence: CASSQKRELEGTDTQYF. CDR3 DNA: TGTGCCAGCAGCCAAAAAAGGGAGCTAGAGGGCACAGATACGCAGTATTTT.

CDR3 residues: CASRPIVTGHFYGYTF. In DNA form, the CDR3 reads TGTGCCAGCAGACCGATAGTGACAGGGCATTTCTATGGCTACACCTTC. V and J are TRBV11-2 and TRBJ1-2, with TRBD1 matching 7 bases. Germline V gene sequence: CDR1 SGHAT, CDR2 FQNNGV. The junction had 14 bases not matched to a gene; V was cut back by 6 bases and J by 4 bases. This CDR3 spans 16 amino acids.

As regards this clonotype: Given a much more abundant clone one base away, this may be a read error. The J gene is TRBJ1-1, the V gene TRBV6-2 or TRBV6-3; 9 nucleotides align to TRBD1. Germline V CDR1 and CDR2: MNHEY, SVGEGT. The CDR3 extends over 15 amino acids. The CDR3 DNA follows: TGTGTCAGCAGTACGGGACAGGGCCTAACCGGTGAAGCTTTCTTT. It encodes CVSSTGQGLTGEAFF.

This clonotype has a count of ten or more. The chain employs TRBV6-6 and TRBJ1-1, with D possibly matching TRBD1 (6 bases). The CDR3 is 14 residues long. V gave up 6 bases and J gave up 8 bases, with 19 bases separating them. Germline V CDR1 and CDR2: MNHNY, SVGAGI (reference sequence). The CDR3, as DNA: TGTGCCAGCAGGACACAGGGTGGAGGCCACGAAGCTTTCTTT. It encodes CASRTQGGGHEAFF.

V and J are TRBV4-1 and TRBJ2-3; the match to TRBD2 covers 8 bases. V was pared by 3 bases and J by 0 bases, with 11 bases of the junction left unmatched. The CDR3 contains 18 residues. Germline loops: CDR1 MGHRA, CDR2 YSYEKL. The CDR3 nucleotides read TGCGCCAGCAGCCACTACGGGCGGGGGGACCCTAGCACAGATACGCAGTATTTT. Translation gives CASSHYGRGDPSTDTQYF.

At least ten counts were recorded for this clonotype. This chain joins TRBV25-1 and TRBJ2-3; D uncertain. Looked up from germline, CDR1 is MGHDK and CDR2 is SYGVNS. The CDR3 has 13 amino acids. V was shortened by 6 bases and J by 0 bases, with 7 bases between the two germline ends. Written as DNA, the CDR3 is TGTGCCAGCAGGGGCAGTAGCACAGATACGCAGTATTTT. Translation: CASRGSSTDTQYF. Using reference TRBV25-1 and TRBJ2-3 for the parts outside the CDR3, the full variable domain is EADIYQTPRYLVIGTGKKITLECSQTMGHDKMYWYQQDPGMELHLIHYSYGVNSTEKGDLSSESTVSRIRTEHFPLTLESARPSHTSQYLCASRGSSTDTQYFGPGTRLTVL.

This clonotype was seen only a few times. The genes are TRBV29-1 and TRBJ2-1; a weak D match, TRBD1 (5 bases). CDR3 size: 16 residues. V lost 0 bases to trimming and J lost 0 bases, with 12 bases between them. CDR1 and CDR2 (germline): SQVTM, ANQGSEA. The CDR3 spells CSVEDLGQGSYNEQFF. In nucleotides, the CDR3 is TGCAGCGTTGAAGATCTAGGGCAGGGCTCCTACAATGAGCAGTTCTTC.

This clonotype was detected many times. V gene TRBV7-9 combines with J gene TRBJ1-5; D gene ambiguous. Per germline, CDR1 SEHNR and CDR2 FQNEAQ (reference sequence). Between the trimmed V and J ends, which lost 7 bases and 5 bases, there was a span of 12 bases. The CDR3 length is 13 residues. The CDR3 is CASTLDGDQPQHF. For the CDR3, the DNA is TGTGCCAGCACCTTGGACGGGGATCAGCCCCAGCATTTT.

The rearrangement uses TRBV9 and TRBJ2-5; D is perhaps TRBD2 (6 bases). The V gene's germline CDR1 is SGDLS and CDR2 YYNGEE. Trimming left V 4 bases short and J 6 bases short, with 16 bases between. The CDR3 has 14 amino acids. The CDR3 sequence: CASSSPGGSKTQYF. The CDR3 bases are TGTGCCAGCAGCTCCCCCGGAGGGAGCAAGACCCAGTACTTC.

This clonotype was picked up many times. This rearrangement joins TRBV29-1 to TRBJ2-5; perhaps TRBD1 as D (6 bases). Trimming shortened V by 3 bases and J by 5 bases, and 16 bases separated the two germline ends. CDR1 and CDR2 (germline): SQVTM, ANQGSEA. The CDR3 is made up of 14 amino acids. CDR3 residues: CSVEPLQGRETQYF. DNA for the CDR3: TGCAGCGTTGAGCCCTTACAGGGTAGGGAGACCCAGTACTTC. The variable domain in full, completed from reference TRBV29-1 and TRBJ2-5, reads SAVISQKPSRDICQRGTSLTIQCQVDSQVTMMFWYRQQPGQSLTLIATANQGSEATYESGFVIDKFPISRPNLTFSTLTVSNMSPEDSSIYLCSVEPLQGRETQYFGPGTRLLVL.

This clonotype has just a few counts. The gene calls are TRBV6-6 and TRBJ1-4; D is possibly TRBD1 (6 bases). From germline, CDR1 is MNHNY and CDR2 SVGAGI (reference sequence). CDR3 length: 16 amino acids. Between the trimmed V and J ends, which lost 0 bases and 5 bases, there was a span of 13 bases. The CDR3 coding sequence is TGTGCCAGCAGTTACTCGATCACAGGGAGGAATGAAAAACTGTTTTTT. As protein: CASSYSITGRNEKLFF.